This T cell receptor beta chain was sequenced during a study of cytotoxic CD8 clonotypes in ibrutinib-treated CLL. The CDR3 loop spans 13 amino acids. CDR1 and CDR2 (germline): KGHSH, LQKENI. V was pared by 3 bases and J by 5 bases, with 11 bases between. Sequenced by immunoSEQ multiplex PCR; TCRdb stores in-frame clones only, minus some. This repertoire shows more than 300,000 clones, 80% found once; its top ten account for 6.7%. The sequenced sample was PBMCs, obtained before ibrutinib treatment. The TCR originated in a human donor with chronic lymphocytic leukemia. The V gene is TRBV18, the J gene TRBJ2-7; D may be TRBD2 (6 bases). For the CDR3, the DNA is TGTGCCAGCTCACCGCGGGACGTAAACGAGCAGTACTTC. Encoded protein: CASSPRDVNEQYF.